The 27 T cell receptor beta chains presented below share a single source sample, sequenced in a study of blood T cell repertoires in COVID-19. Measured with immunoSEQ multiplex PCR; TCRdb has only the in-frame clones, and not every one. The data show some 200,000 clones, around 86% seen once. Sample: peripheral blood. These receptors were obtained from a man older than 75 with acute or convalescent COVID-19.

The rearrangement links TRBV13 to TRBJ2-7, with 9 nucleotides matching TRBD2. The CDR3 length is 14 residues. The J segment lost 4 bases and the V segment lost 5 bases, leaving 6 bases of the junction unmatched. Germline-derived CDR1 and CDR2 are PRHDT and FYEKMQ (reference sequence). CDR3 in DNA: TGTGCCAGCAGCCCCCGGCGGGAGGGTTACGAGCAGTACTTC. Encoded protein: CASSPRREGYEQYF. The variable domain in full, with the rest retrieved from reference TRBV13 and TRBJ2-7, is AAGVIQSPRHLIKEKRETATLKCYPIPRHDTVYWYQQGPGQDPQFLISFYEKMQSDKGSIPDRFSAQQFSDYHSELNMSSLELGDSALYFCASSPRREGYEQYFGPGTRLTVT.

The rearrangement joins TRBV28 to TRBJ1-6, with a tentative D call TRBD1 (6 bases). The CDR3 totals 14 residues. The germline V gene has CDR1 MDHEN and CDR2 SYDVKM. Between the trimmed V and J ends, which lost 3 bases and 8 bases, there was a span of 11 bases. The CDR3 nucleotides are TGTGCCAGCAGTTTCGGGGGGCTTGATTCACCCCTCCACTTT. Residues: CASSFGGLDSPLHF. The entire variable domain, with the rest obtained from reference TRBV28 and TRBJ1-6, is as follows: DVKVTQSSRYLVKRTGEKVFLECVQDMDHENMFWYRQDPGLGLRLIYFSYDVKMKEKGDIPEGYSVSREKKERFSLILESASTNQTSMYLCASSFGGLDSPLHFGNGTRLTVT.

The CDR3 protein is CASRYPGQANSPLHF. DNA for the CDR3: TGTGCCAGCAGATATCCGGGACAGGCGAATTCACCCCTCCACTTT. The J gene is TRBJ1-6, the V gene TRBV28, with TRBD1 identical over 8 bases. J lost 7 bases, V lost 6 bases, and 8 bases had no gene match. There are 15 residues in the CDR3. Germline CDR1 MDHEN, CDR2 SYDVKM. The full variable domain, completed using reference TRBV28 and TRBJ1-6, is DVKVTQSSRYLVKRTGEKVFLECVQDMDHENMFWYRQDPGLGLRLIYFSYDVKMKEKGDIPEGYSVSREKKERFSLILESASTNQTSMYLCASRYPGQANSPLHFGNGTRLTVT.

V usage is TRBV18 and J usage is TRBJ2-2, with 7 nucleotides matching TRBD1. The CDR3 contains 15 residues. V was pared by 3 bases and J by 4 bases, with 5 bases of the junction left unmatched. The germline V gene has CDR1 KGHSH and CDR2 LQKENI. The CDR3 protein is CASSPRQGTTGELFF. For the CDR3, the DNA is TGTGCCAGCTCACCGAGACAGGGAACCACCGGGGAGCTGTTTTTT.

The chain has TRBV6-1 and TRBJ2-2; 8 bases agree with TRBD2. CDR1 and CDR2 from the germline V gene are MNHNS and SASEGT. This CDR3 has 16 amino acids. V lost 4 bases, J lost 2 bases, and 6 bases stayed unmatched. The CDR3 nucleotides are TGTGCCAGCAGTGGGACGGGAGGGTATAACACCGGGGAGCTGTTTTTT. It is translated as CASSGTGGYNTGELFF.

Written as DNA, the CDR3 is TGTGCCAGCTCCTCAGTGGGGGGAACTAATGAAAAACTGTTTTTT. Protein product: CASSSVGGTNEKLFF. The rearrangement uses TRBV27 and TRBJ1-4; possible D gene TRBD1, 5 bases. This CDR3 region has 15 residues. The V gene's germline CDR1 is MNHEY and CDR2 SMNVEV (reference sequence). The V gene lost 8 bases and the J gene lost 1 base, with 14 bases spanning the gap.

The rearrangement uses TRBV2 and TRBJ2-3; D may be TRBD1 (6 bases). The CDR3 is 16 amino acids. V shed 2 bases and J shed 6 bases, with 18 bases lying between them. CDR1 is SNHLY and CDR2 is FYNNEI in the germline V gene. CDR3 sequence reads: CASSEWSGGVSDTQYF. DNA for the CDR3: TGTGCCAGCAGTGAATGGTCTGGGGGCGTAAGCGATACGCAGTATTTT.

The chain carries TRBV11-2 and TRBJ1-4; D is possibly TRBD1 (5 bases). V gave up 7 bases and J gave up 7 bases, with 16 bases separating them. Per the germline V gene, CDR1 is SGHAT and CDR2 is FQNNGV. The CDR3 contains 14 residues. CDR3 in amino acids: CASTDVRGGEKLFF. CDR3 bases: TGTGCCAGCACCGACGTTCGCGGGGGTGAAAAACTGTTTTTT.

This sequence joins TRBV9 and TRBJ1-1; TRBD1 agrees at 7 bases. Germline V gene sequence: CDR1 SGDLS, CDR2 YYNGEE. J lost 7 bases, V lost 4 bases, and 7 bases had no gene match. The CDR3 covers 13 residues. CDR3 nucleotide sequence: TGTGCCAGCAGCCCCAACAGGGGTGGTGAAGCTTTCTTT. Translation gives CASSPNRGGEAFF.

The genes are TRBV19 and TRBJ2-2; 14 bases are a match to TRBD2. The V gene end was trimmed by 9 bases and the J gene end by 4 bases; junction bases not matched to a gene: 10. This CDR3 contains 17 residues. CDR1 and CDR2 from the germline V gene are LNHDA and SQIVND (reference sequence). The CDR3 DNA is TGTGCCAGCCGGCCGGGACTAGCGGGAGTACGCACCGGGGAGCTGTTTTTT. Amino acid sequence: CASRPGLAGVRTGELFF.

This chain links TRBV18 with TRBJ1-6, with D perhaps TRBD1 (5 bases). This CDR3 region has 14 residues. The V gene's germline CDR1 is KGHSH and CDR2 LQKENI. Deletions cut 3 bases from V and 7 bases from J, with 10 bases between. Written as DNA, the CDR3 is TGTGCCAGCTCACCCCGCGACAGCAATTCACCCCTCCACTTT. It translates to CASSPRDSNSPLHF.

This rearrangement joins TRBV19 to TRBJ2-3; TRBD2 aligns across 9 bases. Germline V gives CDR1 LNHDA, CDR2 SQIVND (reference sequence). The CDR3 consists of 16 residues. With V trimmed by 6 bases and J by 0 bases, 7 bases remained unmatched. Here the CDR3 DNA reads TGTGCCAGTAGAGAGACTAGCGGCACTAGCACAGATACGCAGTATTTT. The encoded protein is CASRETSGTSTDTQYF.

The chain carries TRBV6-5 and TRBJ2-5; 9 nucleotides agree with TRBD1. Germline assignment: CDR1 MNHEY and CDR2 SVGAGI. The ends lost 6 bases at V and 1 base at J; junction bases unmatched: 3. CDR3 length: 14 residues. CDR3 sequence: CASRDRGLQETQYF. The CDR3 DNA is TGTGCCAGCAGGGACAGGGGCCTCCAAGAGACCCAGTACTTC.

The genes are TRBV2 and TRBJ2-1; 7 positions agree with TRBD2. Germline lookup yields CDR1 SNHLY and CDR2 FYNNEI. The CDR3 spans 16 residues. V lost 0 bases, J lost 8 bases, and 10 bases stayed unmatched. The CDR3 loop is CASSEAGAGPSDEQFF. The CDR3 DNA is TGTGCCAGCAGTGAAGCGGGAGCGGGGCCTTCCGATGAGCAGTTCTTC. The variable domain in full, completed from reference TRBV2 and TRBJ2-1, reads EPEVTQTPSHQVTQMGQEVILRCVPISNHLYFYWYRQILGQKVEFLVSFYNNEISEKSEIFDDQFSVERPDGSNFTLKIRSTKLEDSAMYFCASSEAGAGPSDEQFFGPGTRLTVL.

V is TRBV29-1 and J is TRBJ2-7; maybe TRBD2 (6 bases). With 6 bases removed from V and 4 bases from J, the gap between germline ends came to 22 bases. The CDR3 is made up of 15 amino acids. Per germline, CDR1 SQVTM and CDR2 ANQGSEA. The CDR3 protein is CSVPYGSGKLYEQYF. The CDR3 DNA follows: TGCAGCGTCCCATACGGTAGCGGCAAACTTTACGAGCAGTACTTC.

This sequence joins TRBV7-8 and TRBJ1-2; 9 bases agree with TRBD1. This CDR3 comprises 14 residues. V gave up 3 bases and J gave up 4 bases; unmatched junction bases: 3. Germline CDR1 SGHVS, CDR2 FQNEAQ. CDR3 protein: CASSFGQGRYGYTF. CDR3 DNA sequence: TGTGCCAGCAGCTTCGGACAGGGGCGCTATGGCTACACCTTC.

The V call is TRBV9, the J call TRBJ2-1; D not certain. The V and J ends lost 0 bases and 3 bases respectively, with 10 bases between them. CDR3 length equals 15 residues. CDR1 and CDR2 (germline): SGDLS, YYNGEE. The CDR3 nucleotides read TGTGCCAGCAGCGTAGATCCTCCTTACTACAATGAGCAGTTCTTC. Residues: CASSVDPPYYNEQFF. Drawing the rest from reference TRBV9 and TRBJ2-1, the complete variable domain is DSGVTQTPKHLITATGQRVTLRCSPRSGDLSVYWYQQSLDQGLQFLIQYYNGEERAKGNILERFSAQQFPDLHSELNLSSLELGDSALYFCASSVDPPYYNEQFFGPGTRLTVL.

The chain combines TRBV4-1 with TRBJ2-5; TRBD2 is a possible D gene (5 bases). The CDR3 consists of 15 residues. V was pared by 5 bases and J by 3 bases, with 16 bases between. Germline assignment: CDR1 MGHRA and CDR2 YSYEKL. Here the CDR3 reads CASSFQGREEETQYF. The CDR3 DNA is TGCGCCAGCAGCTTTCAAGGACGGGAAGAAGAGACCCAGTACTTC.

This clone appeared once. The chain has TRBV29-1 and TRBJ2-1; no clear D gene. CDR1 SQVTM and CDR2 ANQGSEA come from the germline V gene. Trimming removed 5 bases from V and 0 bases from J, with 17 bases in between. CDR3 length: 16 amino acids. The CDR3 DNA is TGCAGCGTTTCAAAGGCCCCAGCGAGCTCCTACAATGAGCAGTTCTTC. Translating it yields CSVSKAPASSYNEQFF.

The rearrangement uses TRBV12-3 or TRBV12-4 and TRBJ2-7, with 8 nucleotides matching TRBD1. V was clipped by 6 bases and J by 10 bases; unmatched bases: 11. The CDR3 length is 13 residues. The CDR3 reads CASSPGTGWVQYF. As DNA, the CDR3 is TGTGCCAGCAGCCCAGGGACAGGCTGGGTTCAGTACTTC.

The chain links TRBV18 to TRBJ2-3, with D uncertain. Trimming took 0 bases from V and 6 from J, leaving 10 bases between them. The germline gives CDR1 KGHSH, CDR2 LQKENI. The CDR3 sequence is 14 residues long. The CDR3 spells CASSPPPVSDTQYF. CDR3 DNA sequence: TGTGCCAGCTCACCACCACCGGTCTCCGATACGCAGTATTTT.

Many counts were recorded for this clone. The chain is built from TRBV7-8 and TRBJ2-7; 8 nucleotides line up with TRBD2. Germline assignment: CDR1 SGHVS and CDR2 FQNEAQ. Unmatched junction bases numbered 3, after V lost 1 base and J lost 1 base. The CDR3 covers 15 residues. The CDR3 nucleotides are TGTGCCAGCAGCTTAGGAGCGGGAGCGTCCTACGAGCAGTACTTC. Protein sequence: CASSLGAGASYEQYF.

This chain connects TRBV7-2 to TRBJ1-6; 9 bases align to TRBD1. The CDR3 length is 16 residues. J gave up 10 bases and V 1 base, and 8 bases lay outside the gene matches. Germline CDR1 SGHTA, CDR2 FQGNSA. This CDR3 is CASSLGSTGGSSPLHF. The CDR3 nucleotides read TGTGCCAGCAGCTTAGGTTCGACAGGGGGATCATCACCCCTCCACTTT. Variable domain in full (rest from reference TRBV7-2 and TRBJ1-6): GAGVSQSPSNKVTEKGKDVELRCDPISGHTALYWYRQSLGQGLEFLIYFQGNSAPDKSGLPSDRFSAERTGGSVSTLTIQRTQQEDSAVYLCASSLGSTGGSSPLHFGNGTRLTVT.

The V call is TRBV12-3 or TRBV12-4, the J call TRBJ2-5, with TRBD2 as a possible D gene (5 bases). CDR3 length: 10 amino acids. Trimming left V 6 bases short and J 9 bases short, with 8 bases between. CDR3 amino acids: CASSGVAQYF. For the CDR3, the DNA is TGTGCCAGCAGCGGGGTAGCCCAGTACTTC.

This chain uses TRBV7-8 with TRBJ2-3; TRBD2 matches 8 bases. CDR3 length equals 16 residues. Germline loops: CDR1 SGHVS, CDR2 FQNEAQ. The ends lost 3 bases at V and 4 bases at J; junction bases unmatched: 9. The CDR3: CASSFLGLVVPDTQYF. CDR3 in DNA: TGTGCCAGCAGCTTCTTGGGACTAGTGGTTCCAGATACGCAGTATTTT.

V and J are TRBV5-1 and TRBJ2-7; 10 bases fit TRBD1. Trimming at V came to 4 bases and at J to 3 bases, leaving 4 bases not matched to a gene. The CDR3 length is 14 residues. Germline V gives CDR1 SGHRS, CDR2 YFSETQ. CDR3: CASSRTGGNYEQYF. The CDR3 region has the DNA TGCGCCAGCAGCAGGACAGGGGGGAACTACGAGCAGTACTTC.

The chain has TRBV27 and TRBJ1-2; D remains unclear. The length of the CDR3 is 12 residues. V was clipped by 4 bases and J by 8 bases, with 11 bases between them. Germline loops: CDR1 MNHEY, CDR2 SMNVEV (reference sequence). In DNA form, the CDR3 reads TGTGCCAGCAGTTCGGCGGGCGAGGGCTACACCTTC. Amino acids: CASSSAGEGYTF.